This passage covers 22 T cell receptor beta chains from one sample sequenced in a study of post-analysis software for immune sequencing data. Every TCR beta cDNA library bore unique molecular identifiers. TCRdb ran MiXCR on the PCR reads and lists one entry per CDR3 protein. Among 150,000 to 200,000 distinct CDR3 sequences listed, about 36% were seen once. The sequencing used blood, collected after autologous hematopoietic stem cell transplantation. These receptors came from a girl aged 5-17 years with multiple sclerosis.

This CDR3 reads CASSPRGTGDEKLFF. CDR3 sequence (DNA): TGTGCCAGCAGCCCCCGGGGGACAGGGGATGAAAAACTGTTTTTT. The chain is built from TRBV9 and TRBJ1-4; 10 bases map to TRBD1. The V segment lost 4 bases and the J segment 6 bases; nucleotides outside the gene matches: 6. Looked up from germline, CDR1 is SGDLS and CDR2 is YYNGEE. The CDR3 is 15 residues long.

This clonotype was observed a handful of times. CDR3 loop: CASSVEGGRAYNEQFF. The CDR3 DNA reads TGTGCCAGCAGCGTAGAGGGCGGGAGGGCCTACAATGAGCAGTTCTTC. The chain is built from TRBV9 and TRBJ2-1, with TRBD2 matching 9 bases. The length of the CDR3 is 16 residues. Germline loops: CDR1 SGDLS, CDR2 YYNGEE. Trimming removed 0 bases from V and 2 bases from J; junction bases left unmatched: 3.

Only a few counts were recorded for this clonotype. The rearrangement uses TRBV9 and TRBJ2-7; D call uncertain. V was shortened by 3 bases and J by 6 bases, with 16 bases between the two germline ends. Germline assignment: CDR1 SGDLS and CDR2 YYNGEE. The CDR3 consists of 14 residues. CDR3 residues: CASSGGEPPAEQYF. The CDR3 DNA reads TGTGCCAGCAGCGGAGGTGAGCCCCCTGCCGAGCAGTACTTC.

This clonotype was observed many times. The chain joins TRBV6-5 to TRBJ2-5; D might be TRBD1 or TRBD2, each matching 6 bases. Germline CDR1 MNHEY, CDR2 SVGAGI. With 6 bases removed from V and 5 bases from J, the gap between germline ends came to 16 bases. The CDR3 has 14 amino acids. The CDR3 here is CASSPYSGGETQYF. The CDR3 region has the DNA TGTGCCAGCAGCCCCTATTCCGGGGGCGAGACCCAGTACTTC.

In its sample, this clonotype was seen a few times. The chain couples TRBV6-2 or TRBV6-3 to TRBJ2-7; TRBD1 matches at 7 bases. The CDR3 totals 17 residues. Germline CDR1 is MNHEY and CDR2 is SVGEGT. V gave up 2 bases and J gave up 4 bases; unmatched junction bases: 14. The CDR3: CASSYTTGSGRKYEQYF. Written as DNA, the CDR3 is TGTGCCAGCAGTTACACGACAGGGAGCGGCAGAAAGTACGAGCAGTACTTC.

This clonotype was observed a few times. The gene calls are TRBV7-6 and TRBJ2-4, with D perhaps matching TRBD2 (6 bases). The CDR3 is 18 residues long. The V and J ends lost 3 bases and 1 base respectively, with 19 bases between them. The germline gives CDR1 SGHVS, CDR2 FNYEAQ. In DNA, the CDR3 is TGTGCCAGCAGCTTTCCCGTGGGCGGGGACCGCGCCAAAAACATTCAGTACTTC. Protein: CASSFPVGGDRAKNIQYF.

This clonotype was seen repeatedly, ten times or more. This sequence joins TRBV5-5 and TRBJ2-1; D perhaps matches TRBD1 (5 bases). The V gene lost 3 bases and the J gene lost 11 bases, with 12 bases spanning the gap. Looked up from germline, CDR1 is SGHKS and CDR2 is YYEKEE (reference sequence). This CDR3 is 12 amino acids long. The CDR3 spells CASSSDTPKQFF. As DNA, the CDR3 is TGTGCCAGCAGCTCGGACACGCCTAAGCAGTTCTTC.

The chain recombines TRBV2 with TRBJ2-1; D may be TRBD2 (5 bases). V was pared by 4 bases and J by 6 bases, with 16 bases between. CDR1 is SNHLY and CDR2 is FYNNEI in the germline V gene. CDR3 length: 15 residues. The CDR3 spells CASSVGLAWLNEQFF. The CDR3 region has the DNA TGTGCCAGCAGTGTAGGGCTAGCCTGGCTCAATGAGCAGTTCTTC.

The chain joins TRBV9 to TRBJ2-7; D is ambiguous. Trimming stripped 0 bases from V and 0 bases from J, with 10 bases between. Germline CDR1 SGDLS, CDR2 YYNGEE. This CDR3 contains 15 residues. CDR3 in amino acids: CASSVDFGSSYEQYF. DNA of the CDR3: TGTGCCAGCAGCGTAGATTTTGGCAGCTCCTACGAGCAGTACTTC.

This chain connects TRBV19 to TRBJ1-2, with 9 bases lining up with TRBD1. CDR1 is LNHDA, CDR2 SQIVND, per germline (reference sequence). The junction had 11 bases not matched to a gene; V was cut back by 3 bases and J by 6 bases. The CDR3 contains 16 residues. This chain's CDR3 is CASSMLPGTGSNGYTF. CDR3 bases: TGTGCCAGTAGTATGCTTCCGGGGACAGGGAGTAATGGCTACACCTTC.

This clonotype has a handful of counts. The V call is TRBV29-1, the J call TRBJ2-1, with 8 bases lining up with TRBD2. This CDR3 has 13 amino acids. After removal of 7 bases from V and 8 bases from J, the junction contained 10 bases not matched to a gene. Germline V gene data show CDR1 as SQVTM and CDR2 as ANQGSEA. Here the CDR3 DNA reads TGCAGCGCCACTAGCGGAGGGGGGGATGAGCAGTTCTTC. This gives the protein CSATSGGGDEQFF.

The chain couples TRBV5-1 to TRBJ1-4, with D possibly being TRBD1 (5 bases). The length of the CDR3 is 16 residues. Germline loops: CDR1 SGHRS, CDR2 YFSETQ. Trimming removed 4 bases at V and 8 bases at J, with 21 bases between. The CDR3 DNA is TGCGCCAGCAGCCTGGAGGGGAGGACCGCCTTGGAAAAACTGTTTTTT. Its translation: CASSLEGRTALEKLFF. The whole variable domain, filled in from reference TRBV5-1 and TRBJ1-4, reads KAGVTQTPRYLIKTRGQQVTLSCSPISGHRSVSWYQQTPGQGLQFLFEYFSETQRNKGNFPGRFSGRQFSNSRSEMNVSTLELGDSALYLCASSLEGRTALEKLFFGSGTQLSVL.

The DNA of the CDR3 is TGTGCCAGCAGCTTGCAAAGCGGGAGTTACACCGGGGAGCTGTTTTTT. This gives the protein CASSLQSGSYTGELFF. The rearrangement joins TRBV5-6 to TRBJ2-2, with 8 bases that match TRBD2. Germline values: CDR1 SGHDT, CDR2 YYEEEE. The V segment lost 1 base and the J segment 3 bases; nucleotides outside the gene matches: 5. The CDR3 has 16 amino acids.

The chain couples TRBV7-8 to TRBJ2-7; TRBD2 matches 10 bases. Trimming took 6 bases from V and 0 from J; bases not matched to a gene: 8. CDR3 length: 16 residues. Germline V gives CDR1 SGHVS, CDR2 FQNEAQ. The CDR3 DNA reads as TGTGCCAGCAGTCAGACCCTAGCGGGAGACTCCTACGAGCAGTACTTC. This sequence encodes CASSQTLAGDSYEQYF.

The rearrangement links TRBV6-5 to TRBJ2-2; tentatively, D is TRBD1 (5 bases). CDR1 is MNHEY and CDR2 is SVGAGI in the germline V gene. V was clipped by 6 bases and J by 0 bases, with 11 bases between them. The CDR3 length is 15 residues. As DNA, the CDR3 is TGTGCCAGCAGCCAGGGCCCAGCGAACACCGGGGAGCTGTTTTTT. Translated, it gives CASSQGPANTGELFF.

This clonotype was seen a handful of times. The chain employs TRBV4-3 and TRBJ2-1; a weak D match, TRBD1 (6 bases). With 1 base removed from V and 4 bases from J, the gap between germline ends came to 14 bases. Germline V gene data show CDR1 as LGHNA and CDR2 as YSLEER. CDR3 size: 16 residues. CDR3: CASSQAPGQQYNEQFF. CDR3 in DNA: TGCGCCAGCAGCCAAGCCCCGGGACAACAATACAATGAGCAGTTCTTC.

This clonotype was observed many times. The CDR3 DNA reads TGTGCCTGGAGTGTACGGACTAGCGGGGCTGCCAAAAACATTCAGTACTTC. Protein: CAWSVRTSGAAKNIQYF. The V and J genes are TRBV30 and TRBJ2-4, with 12 bases lining up with TRBD2. Germline V gene data show CDR1 as GTSNPN and CDR2 as SVGIG (reference sequence). CDR3 length: 17 residues. Unmatched junction bases numbered 4, after V lost 0 bases and J lost 1 base.

This clonotype was counted between two and nine times. A much more abundant neighbour one base away suggests this may be a read error. This is likely a read error, given that the CDR3 carries no conserved phenylalanine or tryptophan at its end. The CDR3 region is CASSPDRVRYGYTC. In DNA form, the CDR3 reads TGTGCCAGCTCACCGGACAGGGTCCGCTATGGCTACACCTGC. J is TRBJ1-2 and V is TRBV18; 8 positions agree with TRBD1. V shed 3 bases, J shed 4 bases, and the junction held 4 bases outside the gene matches. Germline assignment: CDR1 KGHSH and CDR2 LQKENI. This CDR3 is 14 amino acids long.

Only a few counts were recorded for this clonotype. This chain uses TRBV20-1 with TRBJ1-1; 7 bases align to TRBD1. In germline, CDR1 is DFQATT, CDR2 SNEGSKA (reference sequence). The trim removed 6 bases at V and 0 bases at J, leaving 4 bases unmatched. The CDR3 consists of 13 residues. CDR3 loop: CSAATGMNTEAFF. The CDR3 DNA reads as TGCAGTGCCGCGACAGGGATGAACACTGAAGCTTTCTTT.

The chain carries TRBV5-4 and TRBJ1-2; TRBD1 matches at 8 bases. The V gene end was trimmed by 4 bases and the J gene end by 4 bases; junction bases not matched to a gene: 12. There are 16 residues in the CDR3. Germline values: CDR1 SGHNT, CDR2 YYREEE (reference sequence). CDR3 sequence (DNA): TGTGCCAGCAGCAAAAGGGACAGGCCTGAGGGCTATGGCTACACCTTC. It is translated as CASSKRDRPEGYGYTF.

This clonotype was detected only a few times. The chain carries TRBV14 and TRBJ2-7; TRBD2 might be the D (6 bases). Germline V CDR1 and CDR2: SGHDN, FVKESK. The V end was cut by 3 bases, the J end by 1 base, with 19 bases between. This CDR3 is 17 amino acids long. The CDR3 is CASSQEMVGLRSYEQYF. The CDR3 nucleotides read TGTGCCAGCAGCCAGGAAATGGTGGGACTTCGATCCTACGAGCAGTACTTC.

This clonotype was seen repeatedly, ten times or more. This sequence joins TRBV12-3 or TRBV12-4 and TRBJ2-5, with D possibly TRBD2 on 5 matching bases. Trimming took off 3 bases at V and 5 bases at J, with 13 bases between the two ends. CDR3 length: 14 residues. CDR3 protein: CASSLLGVVETQYF. In nucleotides, the CDR3 is TGTGCCAGCAGTTTGTTGGGAGTCGTGGAGACCCAGTACTTC.